The TCR beta chain under discussion was sequenced for a study of blood T cell repertoires in COVID-19 (dated by TCRdb to about 2020). In terms of the full investigation: Samples covering the acute and convalescent phases of COVID-19 were provided by collaborators in the United States, Italy and Spain. A de-identified subject ID, COVID-19 status, age in years and sex were almost always included in the sample metadata. A freely available public database, intended as a resource for researchers studying the immune response to SARS-CoV-2, is where the repertoires were released. The samples were drawn from the first 160 participants of the ongoing ImmuneRACE study and from about 1,200 subjects provided by 6 global collaborators. Subjects who had been exposed to COVID-19, were actively infected with it, or had recovered from it provided the deeply sampled blood TCRbeta repertoires that made up the dataset. Where HLA class I and class II types were available, the types were taken from metadata supplied by the sample provider, not from assay-based typing. The material from the prospective study consisted of cDNA or gDNA derived from T cells, B-cell-depleted T cells, or PBMCs.

The research as a whole found: How much clinical and demographic metadata was included differed by source and by participant, and the metadata was provided uncurated.

Participants in the prospective study were aged about 18 to 95 years, lived in 20 to 25 United States geographic areas, and enrolled through a virtual design. Cohort assignment in the prospective study relied on participant-reported clinical history from a screening survey and a study questionnaire. Exposed participants had been in contact with someone with a PCR-confirmed or clinician-diagnosed COVID-19 case within 2 weeks of study entry. In the prospective study, whole blood, serum and a nasopharyngeal or oropharyngeal swab were collected from each participant by mobile phlebotomists. Participants in the prospective study had the option to provide additional blood draws and questionnaires over a roughly 2-month period. Before DNA extraction, blood samples from the prospective study were shipped at room temperature or frozen. Regarding this clone: Its antigen specificity is not known. No base quality values were provided; no much bigger clone lies one nucleotide off.

The CDR3 covers 15 residues, taking in both the cysteine and the phenylalanine. Only the CDR3 part of the read is kept: 45 bases, read in frame from the first base. In the germline V gene (reference sequence), CDR1 corresponds to LNHDA and CDR2 to SQIVND. The germline V and J ends show losses of 3 bases and 3 bases respectively, and no gene match explains 2 bases of the junction. TCRbeta CDR3 regions were amplified from genomic DNA by means of the immunoSEQ Assay, a bias-controlled multiplex PCR. Concerning the study's data processing: Nucleated cell counts per sample were estimated from amplification of reference gene primers within the assay. Sequence reads were collapsed and filtered to measure the absolute abundance of every unique TCRbeta CDR3 rearrangement. Productive Simpson clonality was computed per sample as the square root of Simpson's diversity index over productive rearrangements. Held by TCRdb, this immuneACCESS table contains in-frame sequences only and omits some clones. Under half of the omission traces to an unresolved V gene where checked; the cause of the rest is unknown. That table furnishes V, J and clone size, whereas the DNA furnished D and trimming. This sample comprises fewer than 150,000 clones, roughly four fifths of them detected only once. Roughly 1.7% of the sample is taken by the ten largest.

Recombination joined TRBV19 with TRBJ2-3; the central 11 bases match TRBD2. This TCR was sampled from a woman younger than 35 who had been exposed to COVID-19. Sequencing input: PBMCs or T cells enriched from blood (not recorded which). The CDR3 here reads CASSMSSGRTDTQYF. The DNA sequence is as follows: TGTGCCAGTAGTATGTCTAGCGGGAGGACAGATACGCAGTATTTT. The reference TRBV19 and TRBJ2-3 proteins fill in what lies around the CDR3, so the full variable domain reads DGGITQSPKYLFRKEGQNVTLSCEQNLNHDAMYWYRQDPGQGLRLIYYSQIVNDFQKGDIAEGYSVSREKKESFPLTVTSAQKNPTAFYLCASSMSSGRTDTQYFGPGTRLTVL.